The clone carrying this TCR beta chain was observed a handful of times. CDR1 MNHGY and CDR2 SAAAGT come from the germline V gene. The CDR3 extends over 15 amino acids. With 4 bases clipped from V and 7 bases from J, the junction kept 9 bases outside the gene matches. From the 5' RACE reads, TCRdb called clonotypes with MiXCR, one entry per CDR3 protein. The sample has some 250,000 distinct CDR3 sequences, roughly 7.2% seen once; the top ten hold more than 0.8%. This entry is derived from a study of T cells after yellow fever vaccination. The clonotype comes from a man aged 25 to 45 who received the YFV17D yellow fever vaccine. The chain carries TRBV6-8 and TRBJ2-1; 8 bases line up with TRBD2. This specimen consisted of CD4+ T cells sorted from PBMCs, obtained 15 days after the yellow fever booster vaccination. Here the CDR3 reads CASSSLAAPYNEQFF. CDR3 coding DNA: TGTGCCAGCAGTTCACTAGCGGCCCCTTATAATGAGCAGTTCTTC.